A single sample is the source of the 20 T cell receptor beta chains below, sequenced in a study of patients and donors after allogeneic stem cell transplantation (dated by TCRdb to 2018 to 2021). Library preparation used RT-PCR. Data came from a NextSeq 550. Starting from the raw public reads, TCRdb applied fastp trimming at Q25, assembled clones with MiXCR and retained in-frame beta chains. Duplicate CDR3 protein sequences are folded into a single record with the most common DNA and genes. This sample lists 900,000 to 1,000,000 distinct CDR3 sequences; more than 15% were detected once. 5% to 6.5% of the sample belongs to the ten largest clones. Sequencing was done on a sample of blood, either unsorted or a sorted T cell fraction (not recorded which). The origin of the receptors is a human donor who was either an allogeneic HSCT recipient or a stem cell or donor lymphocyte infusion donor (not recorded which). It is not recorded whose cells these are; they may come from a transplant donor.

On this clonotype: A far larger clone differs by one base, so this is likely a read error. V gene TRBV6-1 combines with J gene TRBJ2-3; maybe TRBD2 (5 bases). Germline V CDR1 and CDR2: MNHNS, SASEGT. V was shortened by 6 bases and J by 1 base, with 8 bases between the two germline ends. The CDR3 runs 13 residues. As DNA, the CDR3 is TGTGCCAGCAGCTCAGCGGGCACAGATACGCAGTATTTT. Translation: CASSSAGTDTQYF.

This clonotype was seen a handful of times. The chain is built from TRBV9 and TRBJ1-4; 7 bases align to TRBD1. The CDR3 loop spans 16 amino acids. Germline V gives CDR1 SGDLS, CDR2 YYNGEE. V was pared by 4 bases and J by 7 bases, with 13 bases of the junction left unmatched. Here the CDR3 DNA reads TGTGCCAGCAGCCTAGGGACAGCAACGAAAATTGAAAAACTGTTTTTT. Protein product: CASSLGTATKIEKLFF.

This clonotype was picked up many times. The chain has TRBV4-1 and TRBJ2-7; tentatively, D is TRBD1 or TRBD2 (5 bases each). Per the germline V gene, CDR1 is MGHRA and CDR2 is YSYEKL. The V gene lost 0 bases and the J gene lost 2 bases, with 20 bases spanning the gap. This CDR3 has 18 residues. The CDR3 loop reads CASSQEPPGPGYTYEQYF. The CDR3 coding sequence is TGCGCCAGCAGCCAAGAGCCCCCGGGACCGGGTTATACCTACGAGCAGTACTTC.

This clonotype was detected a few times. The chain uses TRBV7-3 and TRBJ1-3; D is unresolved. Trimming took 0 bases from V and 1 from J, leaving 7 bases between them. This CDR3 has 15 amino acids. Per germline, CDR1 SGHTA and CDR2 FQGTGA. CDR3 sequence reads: CASSLTVGSGNTIYF. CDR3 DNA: TGTGCCAGCAGCTTAACGGTTGGATCTGGAAACACCATATATTTT. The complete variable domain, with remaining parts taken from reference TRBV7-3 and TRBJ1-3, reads GAGVSQTPSNKVTEKGKYVELRCDPISGHTALYWYRQSLGQGPEFLIYFQGTGAADDSGLPNDRFFAVRPEGSVSTLKIQRTERGDSAVYLCASSLTVGSGNTIYFGEGSWLTVV.

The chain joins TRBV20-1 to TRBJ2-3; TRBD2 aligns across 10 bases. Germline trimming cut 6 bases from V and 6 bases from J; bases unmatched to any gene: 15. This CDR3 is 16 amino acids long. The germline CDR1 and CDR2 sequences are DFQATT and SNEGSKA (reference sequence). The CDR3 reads CSAQTERGGFRDTQYF. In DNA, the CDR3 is TGCAGTGCGCAAACCGAGCGGGGGGGCTTTAGGGATACGCAGTATTTT.

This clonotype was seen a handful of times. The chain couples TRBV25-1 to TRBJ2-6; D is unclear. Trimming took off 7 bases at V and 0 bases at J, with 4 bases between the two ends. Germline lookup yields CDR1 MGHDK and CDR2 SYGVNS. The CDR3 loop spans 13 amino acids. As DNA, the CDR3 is TGTGCCAGCATTGGCTCTGGGGCCAACGTCCTGACTTTC. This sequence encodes CASIGSGANVLTF.

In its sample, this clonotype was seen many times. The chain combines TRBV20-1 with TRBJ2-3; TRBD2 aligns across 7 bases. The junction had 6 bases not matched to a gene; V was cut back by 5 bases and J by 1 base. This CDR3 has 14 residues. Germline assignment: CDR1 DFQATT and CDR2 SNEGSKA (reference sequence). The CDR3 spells CSALGTIRTDTQYF. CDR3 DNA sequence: TGCAGTGCTCTCGGGACTATCCGCACAGATACGCAGTATTTT.

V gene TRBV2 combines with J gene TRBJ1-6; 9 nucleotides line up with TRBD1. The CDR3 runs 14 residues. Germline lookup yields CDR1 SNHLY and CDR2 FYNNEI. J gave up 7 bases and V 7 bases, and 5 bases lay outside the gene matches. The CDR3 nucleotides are TGTGCCAGCACTGACGGGACAGGGAATTCACCCCTCCACTTT. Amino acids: CASTDGTGNSPLHF.

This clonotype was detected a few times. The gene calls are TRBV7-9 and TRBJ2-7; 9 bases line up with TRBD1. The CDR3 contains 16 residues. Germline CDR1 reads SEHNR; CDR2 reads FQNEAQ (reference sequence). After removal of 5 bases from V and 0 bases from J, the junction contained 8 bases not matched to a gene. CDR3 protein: CASSPGTGPVSYEQYF. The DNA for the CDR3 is TGTGCCAGCAGCCCGGGGACAGGGCCCGTCTCCTACGAGCAGTACTTC. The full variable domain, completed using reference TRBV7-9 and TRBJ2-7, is DTGVSQNPRHKITKRGQNVTFRCDPISEHNRLYWYRQTLGQGPEFLTYFQNEAQLEKSRLLSDRFSAERPKGSFSTLEIQRTEQGDSAMYLCASSPGTGPVSYEQYFGPGTRLTVT.

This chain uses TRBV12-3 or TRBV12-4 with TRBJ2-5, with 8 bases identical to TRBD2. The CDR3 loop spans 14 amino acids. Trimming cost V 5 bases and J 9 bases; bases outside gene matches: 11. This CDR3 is CASSLGTRGEAQYF. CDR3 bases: TGTGCCAGCAGTCTTGGGACTAGGGGGGAGGCCCAGTACTTC.

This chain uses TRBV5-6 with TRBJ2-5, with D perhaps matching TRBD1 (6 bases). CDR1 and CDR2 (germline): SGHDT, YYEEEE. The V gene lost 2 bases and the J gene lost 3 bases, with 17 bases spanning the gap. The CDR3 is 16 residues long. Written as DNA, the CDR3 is TGTGCCAGCAGCTTTGGGGTCGGAGGACAGAAAGAGACCCAGTACTTC. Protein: CASSFGVGGQKETQYF.

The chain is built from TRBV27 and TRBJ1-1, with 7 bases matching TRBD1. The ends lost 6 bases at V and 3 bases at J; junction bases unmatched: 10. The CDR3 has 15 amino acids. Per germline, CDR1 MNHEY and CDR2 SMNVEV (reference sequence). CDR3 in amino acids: CASRPNRDSYTEAFF. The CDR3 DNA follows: TGTGCCAGCAGACCCAACCGGGACAGCTACACTGAAGCTTTCTTT.

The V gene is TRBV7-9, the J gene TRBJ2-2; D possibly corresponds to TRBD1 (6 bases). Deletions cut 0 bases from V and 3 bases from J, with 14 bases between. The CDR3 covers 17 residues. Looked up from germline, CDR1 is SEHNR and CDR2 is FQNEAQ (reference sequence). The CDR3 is CASSLAGRGSHTGELFF. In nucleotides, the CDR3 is TGTGCCAGCAGCTTAGCGGGCAGGGGATCCCACACCGGGGAGCTGTTTTTT.

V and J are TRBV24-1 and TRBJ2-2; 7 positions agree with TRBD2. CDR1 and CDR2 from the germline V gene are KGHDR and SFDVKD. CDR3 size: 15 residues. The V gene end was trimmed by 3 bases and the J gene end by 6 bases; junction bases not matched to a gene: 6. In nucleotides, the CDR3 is TGTGCCACCAGTGATCGAGGACTAGTCGCCGGGGAGCTGTTTTTT. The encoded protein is CATSDRGLVAGELFF.

CDR3 nucleotide sequence: TGTGCCAGCATCGGTGAGCGGGAGTCCTACAATGAGCAGTTCTTC. Its translation: CASIGERESYNEQFF. The V call is TRBV12-3 or TRBV12-4, the J call TRBJ2-1, with TRBD2 matching 8 bases. The J segment lost 1 base and the V segment lost 7 bases, leaving 6 bases of the junction unmatched. The CDR3 consists of 15 residues.

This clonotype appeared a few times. This CDR3 is CASSSGQLRAKNIQYF. Here the CDR3 DNA reads TGTGCCAGCAGCTCGGGGCAACTGCGCGCCAAAAACATTCAGTACTTC. The chain links TRBV6-1 to TRBJ2-4; either TRBD1 or TRBD2 may supply D (5 bases each). This CDR3 spans 16 amino acids. V lost 6 bases, J lost 1 base, and 16 bases lay in between. The germline CDR1 and CDR2 sequences are MNHNS and SASEGT.

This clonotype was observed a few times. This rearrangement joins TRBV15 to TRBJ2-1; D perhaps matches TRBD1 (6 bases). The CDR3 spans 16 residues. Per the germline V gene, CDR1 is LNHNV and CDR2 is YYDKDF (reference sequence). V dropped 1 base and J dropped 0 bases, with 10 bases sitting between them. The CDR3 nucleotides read TGTGCCACCAGCAGAGCCGCGACAGGCTCCTACAATGAGCAGTTCTTC. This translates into CATSRAATGSYNEQFF. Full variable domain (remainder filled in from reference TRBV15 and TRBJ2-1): DAMVIQNPRYQVTQFGKPVTLSCSQTLNHNVMYWYQQKSSQAPKLLFHYYDKDFNNEADTPDNFQSRRPNTSFCFLDIRSPGLGDTAMYLCATSRAATGSYNEQFFGPGTRLTVL.

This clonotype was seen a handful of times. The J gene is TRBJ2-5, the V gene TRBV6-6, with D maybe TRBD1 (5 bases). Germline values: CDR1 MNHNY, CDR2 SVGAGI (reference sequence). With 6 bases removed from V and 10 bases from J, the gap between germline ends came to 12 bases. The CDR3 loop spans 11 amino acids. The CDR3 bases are TGTGCCAGCAGGACAGCGACGAGCCAGTACTTC. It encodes CASRTATSQYF.

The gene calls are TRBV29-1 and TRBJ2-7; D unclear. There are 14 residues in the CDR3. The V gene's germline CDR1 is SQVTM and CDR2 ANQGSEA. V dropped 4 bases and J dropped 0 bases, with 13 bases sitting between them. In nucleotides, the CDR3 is TGCAGCGTTGCAGGTCGGCTCTCCTCCTACGAGCAGTACTTC. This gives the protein CSVAGRLSSYEQYF.

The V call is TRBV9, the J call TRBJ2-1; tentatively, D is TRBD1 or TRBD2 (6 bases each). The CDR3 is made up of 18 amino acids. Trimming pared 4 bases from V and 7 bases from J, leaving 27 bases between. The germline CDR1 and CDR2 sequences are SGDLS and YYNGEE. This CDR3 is CASSPRGTNRAGYNEQFF. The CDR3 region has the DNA TGTGCCAGCAGCCCGAGGGGGACGAACCGGGCGGGGTATAATGAGCAGTTCTTC.